This T cell receptor beta chain was observed in a study of control samples from healthy donors and cancer patients. Sequenced by immunoSEQ multiplex PCR; TCRdb stores in-frame clones only, minus some. The data contain about 92,000 clones, roughly 86% of them singletons. This clone showed up just once. CDR3 size: 15 residues. This sequence joins TRBV21-1 and TRBJ1-4; TRBD1 reflects the table's D call only, with no check against the DNA. TRBV21-1 constitutes a pseudogene. The sequenced sample was blood. This clonotype originated in a woman aged 55-70 years in good health. CDR3 bases: TGTGCCAGCAGCAAACAACGTCAGGTTAATGAAAAACTGTTTTTT. Translation gives CASSKQRQVNEKLFF.